The entry that follows covers one T cell receptor (beta chain) sequence. This record belongs to a study of T cells in Graves' hyperthyroidism and ophthalmopathy. Amplified TCR beta CDR3 regions derived from RNA transcripts. RT-PCR in the first round (using the HTBI primer set) targeted the TCR CDR3. TCRdb ran MiXCR on the multiplex PCR reads and lists one entry per CDR3 protein. The data contain 600,000 or so distinct CDR3 sequences, 46% of them singletons. The origin of this receptor is a woman between 18 and 30 years old with Graves' hyperthyroidism. The sample consisted of peripheral blood or thyroid tissue (not recorded which).

CDR3 amino acids: CASSRPSPQRYTEAFF. The DNA of the CDR3 is TGTGCCAGCAGCCGCCCTTCACCTCAAAGGTACACTGAAGCTTTCTTT. The rearrangement uses TRBV12-3 or TRBV12-4 and TRBJ1-1; no clear D. V dropped 6 bases and J dropped 3 bases, with 20 bases sitting between them. The CDR3 length is 16 residues.